A single T cell receptor (beta chain) is shown here with its context. This table comes from immunoSEQ multiplex PCR, and its TCRdb copy is limited to in-frame clones, with some not included. Among approximately 200,000 clones listed, about 85% were seen once. V was trimmed by 2 bases and J by 0 bases, leaving 10 bases between them. The CDR3 contains 15 residues. In germline, CDR1 is MDHEN, CDR2 SYDVKM. This entry is derived from a study of blood T cell repertoires in COVID-19. Study-level background: The cDNA or gDNA used as material had been derived from T cells, B-cell-depleted T cells, or PBMCs.

The receptor was derived from a man aged 40-50 years with acute or convalescent COVID-19. The rearrangement uses TRBV28 and TRBJ1-1; tentative D call: TRBD1 (5 bases). Sequencing was performed on peripheral blood. DNA for the CDR3: TGTGCCAGCAGTTTACAGGGCAGCCTGAACACTGAAGCTTTCTTT. Translation gives CASSLQGSLNTEAFF.